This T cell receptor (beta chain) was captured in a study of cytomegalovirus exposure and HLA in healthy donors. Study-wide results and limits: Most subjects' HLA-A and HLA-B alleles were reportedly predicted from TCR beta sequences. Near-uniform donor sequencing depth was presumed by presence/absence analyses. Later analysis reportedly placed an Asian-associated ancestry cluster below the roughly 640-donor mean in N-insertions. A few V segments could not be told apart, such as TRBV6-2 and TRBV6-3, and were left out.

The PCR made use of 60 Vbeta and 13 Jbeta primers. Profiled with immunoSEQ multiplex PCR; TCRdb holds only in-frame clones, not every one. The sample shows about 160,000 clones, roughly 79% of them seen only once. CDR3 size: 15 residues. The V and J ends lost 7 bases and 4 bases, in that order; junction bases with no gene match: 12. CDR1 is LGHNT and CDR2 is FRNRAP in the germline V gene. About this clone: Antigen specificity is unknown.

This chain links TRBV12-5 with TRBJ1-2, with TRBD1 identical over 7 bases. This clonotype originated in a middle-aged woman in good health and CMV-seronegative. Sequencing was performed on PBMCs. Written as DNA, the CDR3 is TGTGCTAGTGCCCGAACCGGGACAGTACCCTATGGCTACACCTTC. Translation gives CASARTGTVPYGYTF.